These 21 T cell receptor beta chains originate from one sample sequenced in a study of blood T cell repertoires in COVID-19. Here immunoSEQ multiplex PCR was the method, and the copy in TCRdb shows in-frame clones only, minus some. The sample yields about 260,000 clones, less than 90% seen once. The sequencing input was peripheral blood. These receptors all come from a man between 60 and 75 years old who had recovered from COVID-19.

There are a few counts of this clone. The rearrangement links TRBV29-1 to TRBJ1-1, with D unresolved. Trimming removed 7 bases from V and 0 bases from J, with 18 bases in between. The CDR3 is 15 amino acids. Germline values: CDR1 SQVTM, CDR2 ANQGSEA. CDR3 loop: CSAGSTVFLNTEAFF. The CDR3 coding sequence is TGCAGCGCGGGGTCTACAGTTTTTTTGAACACTGAAGCTTTCTTT.

This chain uses TRBV24-1 with TRBJ2-3; no clear D. Germline V CDR1 and CDR2: KGHDR, SFDVKD. The V end was cut by 5 bases, the J end by 0 bases, with 5 bases between. CDR3 length equals 13 residues. The CDR3 bases are TGTGCCACCAGTGGGCGGAGCACAGATACGCAGTATTTT. Protein product: CATSGRSTDTQYF.

The chain carries TRBV4-1 and TRBJ2-5; 7 positions match TRBD1. There are 16 residues in the CDR3. Germline-derived CDR1 and CDR2 are MGHRA and YSYEKL. Trimming removed 0 bases from V and 7 bases from J; junction bases left unmatched: 11. The CDR3 spells CASSQDEGAPDLTQYF. CDR3 nucleotide sequence: TGCGCCAGCAGCCAAGATGAGGGGGCGCCTGACTTGACCCAGTACTTC.

The rearrangement uses TRBV13 and TRBJ2-7; D call uncertain. Germline V gives CDR1 PRHDT, CDR2 FYEKMQ (reference sequence). The CDR3 loop spans 14 amino acids. V shed 2 bases and J shed 2 bases, with 10 bases lying between them. This CDR3 reads CASSLRVITYEQYF. The DNA for the CDR3 is TGTGCCAGCAGCTTACGAGTGATAACCTACGAGCAGTACTTC.

V gene TRBV4-1 combines with J gene TRBJ2-5; 7 positions agree with TRBD1. Germline V CDR1 and CDR2: MGHRA, YSYEKL. J was trimmed by 1 base and V by 3 bases; bases with no gene match: 8. The CDR3 consists of 16 residues. This chain's CDR3 is CASSHGGTARQETQYF. Written as DNA, the CDR3 is TGCGCCAGCAGCCACGGTGGGACAGCACGCCAAGAGACCCAGTACTTC.

V gene TRBV5-1 combines with J gene TRBJ2-2; D possibly corresponds to TRBD1 (5 bases). The CDR3 length is 17 residues. With 2 bases removed from V and 6 bases from J, the gap between germline ends came to 20 bases. Germline V gene sequence: CDR1 SGHRS, CDR2 YFSETQ. CDR3 sequence reads: CASSFLKGRLPAGELFF. The CDR3 DNA sequence: TGCGCCAGCAGCTTTTTAAAGGGGCGTCTTCCCGCCGGGGAGCTGTTTTTT.

The rearrangement links TRBV2 to TRBJ1-6, with D perhaps TRBD1 (6 bases). V dropped 5 bases and J dropped 9 bases, with 14 bases sitting between them. This CDR3 has 14 residues. Per the germline V gene, CDR1 is SNHLY and CDR2 is FYNNEI. Written as DNA, the CDR3 is TGTGCCAGCAGTCTCTTGGGGGCTGGTTCACCCCTCCACTTT. It is translated as CASSLLGAGSPLHF. Drawing the rest from reference TRBV2 and TRBJ1-6, the complete variable domain is EPEVTQTPSHQVTQMGQEVILRCVPISNHLYFYWYRQILGQKVEFLVSFYNNEISEKSEIFDDQFSVERPDGSNFTLKIRSTKLEDSAMYFCASSLLGAGSPLHFGNGTRLTVT.

The rearrangement links TRBV7-2 to TRBJ2-7; TRBD1 matches 7 bases. CDR3 length equals 14 residues. Germline V gene sequence: CDR1 SGHTA, CDR2 FQGNSA. Unmatched junction bases numbered 7, after V lost 7 bases and J lost 1 base. The CDR3 loop reads CASNTGVGSYEQYF. The CDR3 DNA reads TGTGCCAGCAACACAGGGGTAGGATCCTACGAGCAGTACTTC. The whole variable domain, remainder taken from reference TRBV7-2 and TRBJ2-7, is GAGVSQSPSNKVTEKGKDVELRCDPISGHTALYWYRQSLGQGLEFLIYFQGNSAPDKSGLPSDRFSAERTGGSVSTLTIQRTQQEDSAVYLCASNTGVGSYEQYFGPGTRLTVT.

The genes are TRBV7-9 and TRBJ2-1, with D perhaps TRBD1 (6 bases). Germline loops: CDR1 SEHNR, CDR2 FQNEAQ (reference sequence). V lost 5 bases, J lost 6 bases, and 17 bases lay in between. CDR3 size: 15 residues. The CDR3 loop is CASSRTGFPFNEQFF. In DNA form, the CDR3 reads TGTGCCAGCAGCCGTACAGGGTTTCCCTTCAATGAGCAGTTCTTC.

This clone was counted only a few times. The rearrangement links TRBV7-8 to TRBJ1-5, with 12 bases identical to TRBD1. V dropped 5 bases and J dropped 7; count of bases not matched to a gene: 9. The CDR3 has 16 residues. CDR1 and CDR2 from the germline V gene are SGHVS and FQNEAQ. The CDR3 protein is CASSTGTGGRGQPQHF. CDR3 DNA sequence: TGTGCCAGCAGCACAGGGACAGGGGGCAGAGGGCAGCCCCAGCATTTT.

The V and J genes are TRBV5-4 and TRBJ1-4, with a weak D call TRBD1 (5 bases). V lost 7 bases to trimming and J lost 1 base, with 11 bases between them. The CDR3 runs 14 residues. Germline assignment: CDR1 SGHNT and CDR2 YYREEE (reference sequence). For the CDR3, the DNA is TGTGCCAGCGGTCAGGGAGGAACTAATGAAAAACTGTTTTTT. This encodes CASGQGGTNEKLFF. The full variable domain, its missing parts supplied by reference TRBV5-4 and TRBJ1-4, is ETGVTQSPTHLIKTRGQQVTLRCSSQSGHNTVSWYQQALGQGPQFIFQYYREEENGRGNFPPRFSGLQFPNYSSELNVNALELDDSALYLCASGQGGTNEKLFFGSGTQLSVL.

The chain carries TRBV12-5 and TRBJ1-1; 8 positions match TRBD1. The ends lost 5 bases at V and 1 base at J; junction bases unmatched: 9. The CDR3 runs 16 residues. Per germline, CDR1 LGHNT and CDR2 FRNRAP. This chain's CDR3 is CASGLGRGQANTEAFF. CDR3 in DNA: TGTGCTAGTGGTCTTGGCCGGGGACAGGCGAACACTGAAGCTTTCTTT. The full variable domain, in which reference TRBV12-5 and TRBJ1-1 provide the parts outside the CDR3, is DARVTQTPRHKVTEMGQEVTMRCQPILGHNTVFWYRQTMMQGLELLAYFRNRAPLDDSGMPKDRFSAEMPDATLATLKIQPSEPRDSAVYFCASGLGRGQANTEAFFGQGTRLTVV.

The chain links TRBV11-2 to TRBJ2-5; D not resolved. Per germline, CDR1 SGHAT and CDR2 FQNNGV. The CDR3 runs to 12 residues. The V end was cut by 5 bases, the J end by 5 bases, with 9 bases between. CDR3 sequence (DNA): TGTGCCAGCAGCAACAGTGCCGAGACCCAGTACTTC. Translating it yields CASSNSAETQYF.

CDR3 region: CASSPSPNSGTQYF. For the CDR3, the DNA is TGTGCCAGCAGCCCTTCTCCCAATAGCGGGACCCAGTACTTC. The chain has TRBV11-3 and TRBJ2-5; a possible D gene is TRBD2 (6 bases). CDR1 is SGHNT, CDR2 YENEEA, per germline. The CDR3 is made up of 14 amino acids. Trimming took off 5 bases at V and 7 bases at J, with 17 bases between the two ends.

The rearrangement links TRBV6-1 to TRBJ2-1; 7 nucleotides align to TRBD2. The V and J ends lost 3 bases and 7 bases, in that order; junction bases with no gene match: 6. The CDR3 extends over 14 amino acids. Per the germline V gene, CDR1 is MNHNS and CDR2 is SASEGT. CDR3 amino acids: CASSEGRRENEQFF. CDR3 in DNA: TGTGCCAGCAGTGAGGGTCGGCGGGAGAATGAGCAGTTCTTC.

V is TRBV30 and J is TRBJ1-3; no firm D call. CDR3 length: 16 residues. With 2 bases removed from V and 0 bases from J, the gap between germline ends came to 14 bases. Germline CDR1 and CDR2: GTSNPN and SVGIG (reference sequence). CDR3 amino acids: CAWSRVSPSSGNTIYF. CDR3 coding DNA: TGTGCCTGGAGTCGGGTTTCCCCCAGCTCTGGAAACACCATATATTTT. The full variable domain, completed using reference TRBV30 and TRBJ1-3, is SQTIHQWPATLVQPVGSPLSLECTVEGTSNPNLYWYRQAAGRGLQLLFYSVGIGQISSEVPQNLSASRPQDRQFILSSKKLLLSDSGFYLCAWSRVSPSSGNTIYFGEGSWLTVV.

V and J are TRBV5-4 and TRBJ1-6; maybe TRBD1 (6 bases). The CDR3 is 15 amino acids. The V end was cut by 4 bases, the J end by 6 bases, with 14 bases between. The germline V gene has CDR1 SGHNT and CDR2 YYREEE (reference sequence). The CDR3 reads CASSLGTPSNSPLHF. DNA for the CDR3: TGTGCCAGCAGCCTGGGGACACCGAGTAATTCACCCCTCCACTTT.

The chain is built from TRBV7-3 and TRBJ2-1; 10 nucleotides line up with TRBD1. Germline V lookup: CDR1 SGHTA, CDR2 FQGTGA. The CDR3 is 16 amino acids. V shed 1 base, J shed 9 bases, and the junction held 9 bases outside the gene matches. CDR3 amino acids: CASSLSGTGVYTEQFF. The CDR3 nucleotides read TGTGCCAGCAGCTTAAGTGGGACAGGGGTTTATACTGAGCAGTTCTTC.

The rearrangement links TRBV7-2 to TRBJ1-4, with D possibly being TRBD1 (5 bases). V was cut by 5 bases and J by 0 bases, with 10 bases left in between. The germline CDR1 and CDR2 sequences are SGHTA and FQGNSA. The CDR3 consists of 15 residues. CDR3 in DNA: TGTGCCAGCAGCCAGCAGGGTGCAACTAATGAAAAACTGTTTTTT. Protein sequence: CASSQQGATNEKLFF. Full variable domain (missing parts from reference TRBV7-2 and TRBJ1-4): GAGVSQSPSNKVTEKGKDVELRCDPISGHTALYWYRQSLGQGLEFLIYFQGNSAPDKSGLPSDRFSAERTGGSVSTLTIQRTQQEDSAVYLCASSQQGATNEKLFFGSGTQLSVL.

V is TRBV5-1 and J is TRBJ2-5; no clear D. The CDR3 runs to 14 residues. Germline V gene sequence: CDR1 SGHRS, CDR2 YFSETQ. V lost 2 bases and J 4 bases, leaving 12 bases between the germline ends. CDR3 amino acids: CASSFSTNAETQYF. CDR3 DNA sequence: TGCGCCAGCAGCTTCTCCACTAATGCAGAGACCCAGTACTTC.

The V call is TRBV15, the J call TRBJ2-5; maybe TRBD2 (5 bases). V lost 0 bases and J 5 bases, leaving 19 bases between the germline ends. CDR3 length: 17 residues. CDR1 LNHNV and CDR2 YYDKDF come from the germline V gene (reference sequence). The CDR3 DNA sequence: TGTGCCACCAGCAGAGATTTAGGTGGAGCTAGCTTGGAGACCCAGTACTTC. It translates to CATSRDLGGASLETQYF. Together with reference TRBV15 and TRBJ2-5, the CDR3 gives the full variable domain: DAMVIQNPRYQVTQFGKPVTLSCSQTLNHNVMYWYQQKSSQAPKLLFHYYDKDFNNEADTPDNFQSRRPNTSFCFLDIRSPGLGDTAMYLCATSRDLGGASLETQYFGPGTRLLVL.